One and the same sample provided the 14 T cell receptor beta chains below, sequenced in a study of blood T cell repertoires in COVID-19. Produced via immunoSEQ multiplex PCR; TCRdb's table is partial and in-frame only. The data contain 200,000 to 250,000 clones, approximately 90% of them seen just once; the ten biggest clones take up approximately 3.5%. Sequencing was carried out using PBMCs or T cells enriched from blood (not recorded which). Receptors originate from a woman aged 18-35 years in a cohort exposed to, infected with or recovered from COVID-19 (not recorded which).

The chain is built from TRBV9 and TRBJ1-1, with D perhaps matching TRBD1 (6 bases). The CDR3 sequence is 14 residues long. CDR1 and CDR2 from the germline V gene are SGDLS and YYNGEE. The germline V and J ends were trimmed by 3 bases and 0 bases, with 9 bases remaining between them. CDR3 DNA: TGTGCCAGCAGCGGGGACACTATGAACACTGAAGCTTTCTTT. It codes for CASSGDTMNTEAFF.

The sample holds a few counts of this clone. The chain employs TRBV30 and TRBJ1-4, with a possible D match to TRBD1 (6 bases). Between the trimmed V and J ends, which lost 7 bases and 12 bases, there was a span of 12 bases. Germline values: CDR1 GTSNPN, CDR2 SVGIG (reference sequence). This CDR3 region has 10 residues. CDR3 sequence reads: CAFTPGELFF. CDR3 bases: TGTGCCTTTACCCCAGGGGAACTGTTTTTT.

The chain is built from TRBV19 and TRBJ1-1, with D possibly TRBD1 on 6 matching bases. The germline V gene has CDR1 LNHDA and CDR2 SQIVND (reference sequence). This CDR3 has 14 residues. Trimming pared 8 bases from V and 0 bases from J, leaving 13 bases between. CDR3 DNA: TGTGCCAGTCAAAGGACAGACCTGAACACTGAAGCTTTCTTT. Amino acids: CASQRTDLNTEAFF.

As DNA, the CDR3 is TGCGCCAGCAGCTTGGATGAGGGAAGCGGCTACACCTTC. It encodes CASSLDEGSGYTF. The chain couples TRBV5-1 to TRBJ1-2; D unresolved. This CDR3 has 13 amino acids. Germline CDR1 is SGHRS and CDR2 is YFSETQ. The V end was cut by 0 bases, the J end by 8 bases, with 11 bases between.

The rearrangement links TRBV5-4 to TRBJ2-7; 12 nucleotides line up with TRBD2. Losses at the gene ends were 4 bases for V and 6 bases for J; bases not matched to a gene: 8. Germline CDR1 reads SGHNT; CDR2 reads YYREEE (reference sequence). This CDR3 contains 15 residues. CDR3 protein: CASSGRLAGVAEQYF. The CDR3 DNA follows: TGTGCCAGCAGCGGTAGACTAGCGGGAGTAGCCGAGCAGTACTTC. Together with reference TRBV5-4 and TRBJ2-7, the CDR3 gives the full variable domain: ETGVTQSPTHLIKTRGQQVTLRCSSQSGHNTVSWYQQALGQGPQFIFQYYREEENGRGNFPPRFSGLQFPNYSSELNVNALELDDSALYLCASSGRLAGVAEQYFGPGTRLTVT.

The rearrangement uses TRBV29-1 and TRBJ1-2, with D maybe TRBD1 (5 bases). The ends were cut back, 7 bases at V and 7 bases at J, with 19 bases in the middle. The germline V gene encodes CDR1 SQVTM and CDR2 ANQGSEA. The length of the CDR3 is 13 residues. The CDR3 DNA follows: TGCAGCGGAGGACACCTAACTTCGGGTGGCTACACCTTC. This sequence encodes CSGGHLTSGGYTF.

The rearrangement uses TRBV7-9 and TRBJ2-1; the D gene is possibly TRBD1 (8 bases). The CDR3 is made up of 17 amino acids. Trimming shortened V by 4 bases and J by 6 bases, and 22 bases separated the two germline ends. From germline, CDR1 is SEHNR and CDR2 FQNEAQ (reference sequence). The CDR3 coding sequence is TGTGCCAGCAGCTCTCCCGGTGGGGGGGACAGGTCCAATGAGCAGTTCTTC. Its protein product is CASSSPGGGDRSNEQFF.

The chain employs TRBV11-2 and TRBJ1-1; the D gene is possibly TRBD1 (5 bases). The CDR3 covers 14 residues. Germline-derived CDR1 and CDR2 are SGHAT and FQNNGV. The V end lost 5 bases, the J end lost 3 bases, and 13 bases lay between the germline ends. The CDR3 DNA reads TGTGCCAGCAGCCCAGCCGGGGGGGACACTGAAGCTTTCTTT. Translated: CASSPAGGDTEAFF. Complete variable domain (other parts from reference TRBV11-2 and TRBJ1-1): EAGVAQSPRYKIIEKRQSVAFWCNPISGHATLYWYQQILGQGPKLLIQFQNNGVVDDSQLPKDRFSAERLKGVDSTLKIQPAKLEDSAVYLCASSPAGGDTEAFFGQGTRLTVV.

The CDR3 region is CASSPTGSGNTIYF. For the CDR3, the DNA is TGCGCCAGCAGCCCCACAGGTTCTGGAAACACCATATATTTT. The chain links TRBV10-2 to TRBJ1-3; TRBD1 might be the D (5 bases). This CDR3 has 14 residues. Germline V gene lookup returns CDR1 WSHSY and CDR2 SAAADI. The V and J ends lost 6 bases and 1 base respectively, with 10 bases between them.

The chain carries TRBV3-1 (or the pseudogene TRBV3-2) and TRBJ2-5; possible D gene TRBD1, 7 bases. The germline V and J ends were trimmed by 2 bases and 2 bases, with 9 bases remaining between them. The CDR3 is made up of 14 amino acids. Per the germline V gene, CDR1 is LGHDT and CDR2 is YNNKEL (reference sequence). This CDR3 reads CASSQQGGQETQYF. The DNA for the CDR3 is TGTGCCAGCAGCCAACAGGGGGGTCAAGAGACCCAGTACTTC.

The rearrangement uses TRBV28 and TRBJ1-2; perhaps TRBD1 as D (6 bases). Deletions cut 3 bases from V and 5 bases from J, with 25 bases between. This CDR3 comprises 18 residues. CDR1 and CDR2 from the germline V gene are MDHEN and SYDVKM. DNA for the CDR3: TGTGCCAGCAGTTTTGGGCTCCCTTTAACAGACAGGAAATATGGCTACACCTTC. This translates into CASSFGLPLTDRKYGYTF.

V and J are TRBV10-1 and TRBJ1-1; no clear D. The CDR3 extends over 15 amino acids. V was pared by 0 bases and J by 1 base, with 9 bases between. From germline, CDR1 is WNHNN and CDR2 SYGVQD (reference sequence). CDR3 residues: CASSESGKGNTEAFF. CDR3 sequence (DNA): TGCGCCAGCAGTGAGTCCGGGAAAGGGAACACTGAAGCTTTCTTT.

The V gene is TRBV5-1, the J gene TRBJ2-7, with 9 bases lining up with TRBD1. Germline loops: CDR1 SGHRS, CDR2 YFSETQ. This CDR3 region has 14 residues. The V segment lost 4 bases and the J segment 2 bases; nucleotides outside the gene matches: 4. CDR3 in DNA: TGCGCCAGCAGCCGGGACAGGGAAACCTACGAGCAGTACTTC. This codes for CASSRDRETYEQYF. Supplemented by reference TRBV5-1 and TRBJ2-7, the full variable domain reads KAGVTQTPRYLIKTRGQQVTLSCSPISGHRSVSWYQQTPGQGLQFLFEYFSETQRNKGNFPGRFSGRQFSNSRSEMNVSTLELGDSALYLCASSRDRETYEQYFGPGTRLTVT.

This clone occurred once. This chain connects TRBV19 to TRBJ2-7; weak D call: TRBD2 (6 bases). The CDR3 totals 15 residues. In germline, CDR1 is LNHDA, CDR2 SQIVND (reference sequence). Trimming removed 5 bases at V and 3 bases at J, with 17 bases between. CDR3 sequence: CASSSPLGGVYEQYF. CDR3 nucleotide sequence: TGTGCCAGTAGTTCTCCGCTGGGGGGAGTCTACGAGCAGTACTTC. Filled out from reference TRBV19 and TRBJ2-7, the complete variable domain reads DGGITQSPKYLFRKEGQNVTLSCEQNLNHDAMYWYRQDPGQGLRLIYYSQIVNDFQKGDIAEGYSVSREKKESFPLTVTSAQKNPTAFYLCASSSPLGGVYEQYFGPGTRLTVT.